Each of the 6 T cell receptor beta chains below was sequenced from the same sample in a study of OX40 agonist ivuxolimab in advanced cancers. TCRdb keeps only in-frame clones here, not all; method: immunoSEQ multiplex PCR. Here the sample spans about 61,000 clones, approximately 90% being singletons. The specimen was CD4+ or CD8+ T cells sorted from blood, collected in a trial of the OX40 agonist ivuxolimab. All receptors derive from an adult with an advanced solid tumor such as melanoma, head and neck, liver or kidney cancer.

The chain joins TRBV6-6 to TRBJ1-2; maybe TRBD1 (6 bases). V lost 7 bases and J lost 4, with 16 bases in between. Germline lookup yields CDR1 MNHNY and CDR2 SVGAGI (reference sequence). The CDR3 is 14 residues long. The CDR3 reads CASNAMRGGYGYTF. CDR3 sequence (DNA): TGTGCCAGCAATGCCATGAGGGGGGGCTATGGCTACACCTTC.

The rearrangement uses TRBV28 and TRBJ1-2, with a weak D call TRBD1 (6 bases). V dropped 4 bases and J dropped 6 bases, with 9 bases sitting between them. The CDR3 sequence is 12 residues long. Per the germline V gene, CDR1 is MDHEN and CDR2 is SYDVKM. The CDR3 DNA follows: TGTGCCAGCAGTTATAGGGGGGATGGCTACACCTTC. Protein product: CASSYRGDGYTF.

The V and J genes are TRBV27 and TRBJ1-6; weak D call: TRBD1 (5 bases). Germline V gene data show CDR1 as MNHEY and CDR2 as SMNVEV (reference sequence). The CDR3 is 14 amino acids. V gave up 4 bases and J gave up 9 bases, with 13 bases separating them. The CDR3 spells CASSSRGGGSPLHF. The CDR3, as DNA: TGTGCCAGCAGTTCGCGTGGTGGGGGTTCACCCCTCCACTTT.

The rearrangement links TRBV9 to TRBJ1-2; perhaps TRBD1 as D (5 bases). The CDR3 length is 14 residues. V was trimmed by 0 bases and J by 4 bases, leaving 10 bases between them. Looked up from germline, CDR1 is SGDLS and CDR2 is YYNGEE. The CDR3 region is CASSVEDKLYGYTF. CDR3 in DNA: TGTGCCAGCAGCGTAGAGGACAAACTCTATGGCTACACCTTC.

This clone was seen just once. J is TRBJ2-3 and V is TRBV4-3; 11 bases are shared with TRBD2. This CDR3 region has 18 residues. V trimming: 4 bases; J trimming: 2 bases; junction bases outside the gene matches: 11. In germline, CDR1 is LGHNA, CDR2 YSLEER. The CDR3 region is CASSRLLLAGGDTDTQYF. CDR3 nucleotide sequence: TGCGCCAGCAGCCGACTACTCCTAGCGGGGGGAGACACAGATACGCAGTATTTT.

This clone was detected once. The chain links TRBV27 to TRBJ2-3; D uncertain. This CDR3 has 14 amino acids. Trimming left V 2 bases short and J 0 bases short, with 6 bases between. Germline loops: CDR1 MNHEY, CDR2 SMNVEV (reference sequence). The CDR3: CASSLLLSTDTQYF. Written as DNA, the CDR3 is TGTGCCAGCAGTTTACTCCTTAGCACAGATACGCAGTATTTT.